These T cell receptor beta chains were read from a single sample in a study of spatial heterogeneity in lung cancer. Each CDR3 protein gets one entry after TCRdb re-called the 5' RACE reads with MiXCR. The sample includes roughly 20,000 distinct CDR3 sequences, approximately 2.5% of them seen just once. The sequences come from lung tumor tissue, collected at surgery. These TCRs come from a male donor with early-stage non-small cell lung cancer. Both conserved end residues are part of each CDR3. D genes are given only for firm matches. The listing skips clone size in some rows; elsewhere it reads once, few, many or a size class.

j_call: TRBJ2-6
d_call: -
clone_size: medium-sized
v_call: TRBV10-3
cdr3_aa: CAISERGTGANVLTF
cdr3_nt: TGTGCCATCAGTGAAAGGGGGACTGGGGCCAACGTCCTGACTTTC

j_call: TRBJ2-2
d_call: TRBD2
clone_size: many
v_call: TRBV14
cdr3_aa: CASSQGAGVFFGELFF
cdr3_nt: TGTGCCAGCAGCCAAGGAGCGGGAGTATTTTTCGGGGAGCTGTTTTTT

j_call: TRBJ1-6
d_call: -
clone_size: many
v_call: TRBV18
cdr3_aa: CASSLAANSPLHF
cdr3_nt: TGTGCCAGCTCACTCGCAGCCAATTCACCCCTCCACTTT

j_call: TRBJ1-5
d_call: -
clone_size: many
v_call: TRBV5-5
cdr3_aa: CASSFGYSNQPQHF
cdr3_nt: TGTGCCAGCAGCTTTGGTTATAGCAATCAGCCCCAGCATTTT

j_call: TRBJ2-7
d_call: -
clone_size: few
v_call: TRBV27
cdr3_aa: CASSTLNHAVGQVGIYEQYF
cdr3_nt: TGTGCCAGCAGTACCCTAAACCATGCCGTCGGGCAGGTGGGTATCTACGAGCAGTACTTC

j_call: TRBJ2-1
d_call: TRBD2
clone_size: many
v_call: TRBV25-1
cdr3_aa: CASRLGGSINNEQFF
cdr3_nt: TGTGCCAGCAGGCTGGGCGGGAGCATCAACAATGAGCAGTTCTTC

j_call: TRBJ2-1
d_call: TRBD1
clone_size: many
v_call: TRBV12-3/TRBV12-4
cdr3_aa: CASKFGQGAHNEQFF
cdr3_nt: TGTGCCAGCAAATTCGGACAGGGGGCACACAATGAGCAGTTCTTC

j_call: TRBJ2-7
d_call: -
clone_size: many
v_call: TRBV7-9
cdr3_aa: CASSLAFRSYEQYF
cdr3_nt: TGTGCCAGCAGCTTAGCGTTCCGGTCCTACGAGCAGTACTTC

j_call: TRBJ1-3
d_call: -
clone_size: many
v_call: TRBV28
cdr3_aa: CAIRTAGNTIYF
cdr3_nt: TGTGCCATCAGGACGGCTGGAAACACCATATATTTT

j_call: TRBJ2-3
d_call: TRBD2
clone_size: many
v_call: TRBV20-1
cdr3_aa: CSGTPPAGGTDTQYF
cdr3_nt: TGCAGTGGAACCCCCCCAGCGGGAGGCACAGATACGCAGTATTTT

j_call: TRBJ1-3
d_call: -
clone_size: many
v_call: TRBV12-3/TRBV12-4
cdr3_aa: CASSLDPEVGNTIYF
cdr3_nt: TGTGCCAGCAGTTTAGACCCTGAAGTGGGAAACACCATATATTTT

j_call: TRBJ1-2
d_call: -
clone_size: many
v_call: TRBV20-1
cdr3_aa: CSALTDYGYTF
cdr3_nt: TGCAGTGCTTTGACTGACTATGGCTACACCTTC

j_call: TRBJ2-6
d_call: -
clone_size: many
v_call: TRBV20-1
cdr3_aa: CSAPPRAGANVLTF
cdr3_nt: TGCAGTGCCCCTCCCAGGGCTGGGGCCAACGTCCTGACTTTC

j_call: TRBJ2-7
d_call: -
clone_size: many
v_call: TRBV5-5
cdr3_aa: CASSLGDLYEQYF
cdr3_nt: TGTGCCAGCAGCTTGGGTGACCTCTACGAGCAGTACTTC

j_call: TRBJ2-5
d_call: TRBD2
clone_size: many
v_call: TRBV12-3/TRBV12-4
cdr3_aa: CASSRGLAGVETQYF
cdr3_nt: TGTGCCAGCAGTCGAGGACTAGCGGGAGTGGAGACCCAGTACTTC

j_call: TRBJ2-1
d_call: -
clone_size: medium-sized
v_call: TRBV6-5
cdr3_aa: CASSYGDEQFF
cdr3_nt: TGTGCCAGCAGTTACGGGGATGAGCAGTTCTTC

j_call: TRBJ2-3
d_call: -
clone_size: -
v_call: TRBV19
cdr3_aa: CASTDSGGTDTQYF
cdr3_nt: TGTGCCAGTACCGACTCAGGAGGGACAGATACGCAGTATTTT

j_call: TRBJ2-7
d_call: -
clone_size: many
v_call: TRBV7-2
cdr3_aa: CASSRSHYEQYF
cdr3_nt: TGTGCCAGCAGCAGGAGCCACTACGAGCAGTACTTC